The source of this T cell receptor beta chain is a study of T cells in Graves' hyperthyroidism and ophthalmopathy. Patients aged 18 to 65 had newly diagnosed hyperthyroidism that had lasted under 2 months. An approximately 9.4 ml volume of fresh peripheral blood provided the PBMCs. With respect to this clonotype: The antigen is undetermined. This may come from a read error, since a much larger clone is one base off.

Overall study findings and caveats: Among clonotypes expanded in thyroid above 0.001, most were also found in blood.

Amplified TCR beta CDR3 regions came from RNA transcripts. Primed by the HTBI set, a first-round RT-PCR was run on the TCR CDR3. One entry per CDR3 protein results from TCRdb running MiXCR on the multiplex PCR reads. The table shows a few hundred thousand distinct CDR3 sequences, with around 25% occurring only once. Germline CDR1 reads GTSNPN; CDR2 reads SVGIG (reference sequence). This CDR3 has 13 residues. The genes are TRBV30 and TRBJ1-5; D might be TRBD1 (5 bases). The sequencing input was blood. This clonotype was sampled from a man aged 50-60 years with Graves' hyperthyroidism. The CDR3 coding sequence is TGTGCCCGGAGGGGACCGAACAATCAGCCCCAGCATTTT. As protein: CARRGPNNQPQHF. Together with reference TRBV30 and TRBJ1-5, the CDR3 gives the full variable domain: SQTIHQWPATLVQPVGSPLSLECTVEGTSNPNLYWYRQAAGRGLQLLFYSVGIGQISSEVPQNLSASRPQDRQFILSSKKLLLSDSGFYLCARRGPNNQPQHFGDGTRLSIL.